These T cell receptor beta chains were read from a single sample in a study of neoadjuvant nivolumab and ipilimumab in lung cancer. Here immunoSEQ multiplex PCR was the method, and the copy in TCRdb shows in-frame clones only, minus some. The sample holds over 7,000 clones, approximately 87% seen once. Sequenced here: tumor tissue, sampled after neoadjuvant nivolumab, alone or with ipilimumab, at or shortly before surgery. The receptors derive from an adult with non-small cell lung cancer. Each CDR3 is given with its conserved first and last residue. Each record gives: J gene, V gene, clone size, D gene, CDR3 protein, CDR3 DNA. The D gene is left open where the match is weak. Clone size is given for some rows only: seen once, a few or many times, or a class if the clone is expanded.

J: TRBJ2-7; V: TRBV6-6; size: -; D: TRBD1; CDR3: CASRDRVFYEQYF; DNA: TGTGCCAGCAGGGACAGGGTCTTCTACGAGCAGTACTTC
J: TRBJ2-1; V: TRBV7-3; size: -; D: TRBD2; CDR3: CASSLSGRAYNEQFF; DNA: TGTGCCAGCAGCTTAAGCGGGAGGGCGTACAATGAGCAGTTCTTC
J: TRBJ1-1; V: TRBV6-6; size: -; D: -; CDR3: CATSGGKNTEAFF; DNA: TGTGCCACCTCGGGGGGGAAGAACACTGAAGCTTTCTTT
J: TRBJ1-6; V: TRBV6-5; size: -; D: TRBD1; CDR3: CASSYSKGQGNSPLHF; DNA: TGTGCCAGCAGTTACTCGAAGGGACAGGGTAATTCACCCCTCCACTTT
J: TRBJ1-2; V: TRBV2; size: -; D: -; CDR3: CASSPLGITDIYTF; DNA: TGTGCCAGCAGTCCCTTGGGGATAACAGACATCTACACCTTC
J: TRBJ1-4; V: TRBV18; size: -; D: TRBD1; CDR3: CASSRTGGQEKLFF; DNA: TGTGCCAGCTCACGCACAGGGGGACAAGAAAAACTGTTTTTT
J: TRBJ1-1; V: TRBV5-1; size: -; D: TRBD1; CDR3: CASSPRGQGGKTEAFF; DNA: TGCGCCAGCAGCCCGCGGGGACAGGGGGGGAAGACTGAAGCTTTCTTT
J: TRBJ1-1; V: TRBV15; size: -; D: TRBD1; CDR3: CATSRTGAGNTEAFF; DNA: TGTGCCACCAGCAGGACAGGGGCTGGGAACACTGAAGCTTTCTTT
J: TRBJ1-1; V: TRBV9; size: -; D: -; CDR3: CASSSRTDTEAFF; DNA: TGTGCCAGCAGCTCTCGGACAGACACTGAAGCTTTCTTT
J: TRBJ1-1; V: TRBV6-5; size: -; D: -; CDR3: CASSYRSAAVAFF; DNA: TGTGCCAGCAGTTATCGATCCGCAGCGGTAGCTTTCTTT
J: TRBJ1-1; V: TRBV9; size: -; D: -; CDR3: CASSLISNTEAFF; DNA: TGTGCCAGCAGCCTCATTTCGAACACTGAAGCTTTCTTT
J: TRBJ2-7; V: TRBV6-6; size: few; D: -; CDR3: CASSYSTGTYEQYF; DNA: TGTGCCAGCAGTTACTCGACGGGCACCTACGAGCAGTACTTC